This T cell receptor beta chain was profiled in a study of tumor-infiltrating lymphocytes in oesophageal squamous cell carcinoma. This clonotype was detected many times. Using its own MiXCR run on the PCR reads, TCRdb lists one record per CDR3 protein. The sample shows 20,000 or so distinct CDR3 sequences, 40% to 50% of them seen only once. This sequence was found in a male donor with esophageal squamous cell carcinoma. What was sequenced was esophageal tumor tissue.

The CDR3, as DNA: TGTGCCAGCAGTGTCGGACTAGCTGACGGTAGCGAGCAGTACTTC. Protein product: CASSVGLADGSEQYF. The V call is TRBV6-1, the J call TRBJ2-7; 8 bases are a match to TRBD2. Germline CDR1 is MNHNS and CDR2 is SASEGT. V lost 4 bases, J lost 6 bases, and 11 bases stayed unmatched. CDR3 length: 15 amino acids.